This TCR beta chain was retrieved from a study of T cell responses to AZD1222 COVID-19 vaccine. TCRdb's copy holds only in-frame clones and misses some; the assay was immunoSEQ multiplex PCR. This table has some 150,000 clones, about 91% appearing once. The CDR3 has 15 residues. Trimming removed 4 bases from V and 5 bases from J; junction bases left unmatched: 10. Germline CDR1 reads SGHTA; CDR2 reads FQGNSA. Comment on this clone: Its antigen remains unidentified.

Study outcomes and limitations: Within unmutated variant regions lay the reported targets of nearly half of spike-specific TCRs. Spike-specific TCR breadth and depth rose after two AZD1222 doses. Seropositive at baseline were only a handful of AZD1222 recipients.

This clonotype originated in an adult in good health. Specimen: peripheral blood, collected on day 0 of AZD1222 vaccination. The chain uses TRBV7-2 and TRBJ1-2, with 7 bases identical to TRBD1. The CDR3 loop is CASSSRSGTAYGYTF. CDR3 DNA: TGTGCCAGCAGCTCCCGGTCGGGGACAGCTTATGGCTACACCTTC.